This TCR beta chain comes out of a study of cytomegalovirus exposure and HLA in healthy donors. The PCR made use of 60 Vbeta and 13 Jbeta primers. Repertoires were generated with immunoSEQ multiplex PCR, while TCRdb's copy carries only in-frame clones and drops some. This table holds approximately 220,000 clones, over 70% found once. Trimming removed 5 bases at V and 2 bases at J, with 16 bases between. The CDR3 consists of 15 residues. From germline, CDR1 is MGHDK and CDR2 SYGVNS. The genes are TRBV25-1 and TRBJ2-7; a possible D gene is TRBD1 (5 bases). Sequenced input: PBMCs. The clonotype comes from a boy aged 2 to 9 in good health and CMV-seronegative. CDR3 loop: CASSPGHLTPYEQYF. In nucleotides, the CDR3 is TGTGCCAGCAGTCCCGGACACCTTACCCCCTACGAGCAGTACTTC.